This T cell receptor (beta chain) was captured by sequencing in a study of T cell responses to AZD1222 COVID-19 vaccine. Using immunoSEQ multiplex PCR, the repertoire was profiled, and TCRdb retains in-frame clones only, with some absent. The data contain 150,000 to 200,000 clones, approximately 94% of them singletons. Findings of the study overall: Repertoire samples came only from after the peak T cell response. CD4 TCRs associated with vaccination spanned spike, dominating at 160-218 and 743-854.

Trimming took off 5 bases at V and 11 bases at J, with 18 bases between the two ends. Germline CDR1 and CDR2: MNHEY and SVGAGI. There are 13 residues in the CDR3. Of note for this clone: Its cognate antigen is unknown.

The sample consisted of peripheral blood, taken 28 days after the second AZD1222 dose. The chain couples TRBV6-5 to TRBJ1-1; perhaps TRBD1 as D (5 bases). The clonotype comes from an adult who received the AZD1222 COVID-19 vaccine. The CDR3 reads CASSTGGSNSAFF. CDR3 coding DNA: TGTGCCAGCAGTACGGGGGGTTCTAATTCGGCTTTCTTT.